This T cell receptor beta chain derives from a study of vaccination and CD4 T cells after COVID-19. Study in general: Researchers treated cells with overlapping spike peptides taken from SARS-CoV-2, HCoV-NL63, HCoV-OC43 and HCoV-229E. Study results and caveats: A comparatively limited set of convalescent patients was examined, with no early post-infection timepoints.

The Oncomine TCR Beta short-read assay sequenced DNA from cultured CD4+ T cells. Each CDR3 protein is one row after TCRdb ran MiXCR on the PCR reads. The table has 15,000 to 20,000 distinct CDR3 sequences, more than 40% seen once; the top ten hold under 8%. As to treatment: approximately 10-day PBMC culture with coronavirus spike peptide pools or control peptides (ViraFEST assay). Regarding this clonotype: What it binds is unknown.

The source was CD4+ T cells from blood, cultured in vitro, collected after SARS-CoV-2 vaccination. The clonotype was recovered from a human donor who had recovered from COVID-19.

CDR3 nucleotide sequence: TGCGCCAGCAGCCTCGACGGATTCAATCAGCCCCAGCATTTT. It translates to CASSLDGFNQPQHF. The chain carries TRBV5-1 and TRBJ1-5; D is unresolved. CDR3 size: 14 residues. Germline-derived CDR1 and CDR2 are SGHRS and YFSETQ. V dropped 4 bases and J dropped 3 bases, with 11 bases sitting between them.